Below, one T cell receptor beta chain is given with its context. No cognate antigen has been identified for it. Within one base of it there is no much larger clone, and no base qualities were kept. This sample is drawn from a study of cytomegalovirus exposure and HLA in healthy donors (dated by TCRdb to 2015 to 2018). For the wider study: An earlier analysis of approximately 640 of the donors reported roughly 270 Gb of sequence data and 117 million unique TCR beta sequences from about 200 million T cells. About 280 gigabases of sequencing data and 80 million or so unique TCR sequences were included in an early release covering around 650 HLA-typed donors. Among the roughly 410 genotyped donors, more than 70% belonged to the genetic ancestry cluster associated with self-reported Caucasian donors. The study aimed to test whether cataloging public T cell receptors could reveal signatures of past pathogen exposure. The T cell repertoires of 666 subjects were profiled by immunosequencing and related to cytomegalovirus serostatus. In addition to the first cohort of several hundred subjects, a separate validation cohort of under 150 different subjects was used. To predict cytomegalovirus infection status, the study combined high-throughput TCR immunosequencing, statistical association of individual TCRs with disease status, and machine learning. A later analysis re-examined previously published TCR beta repertoires from 610 or so donors and added high-resolution HLA genotyping to investigate patterns of TCR occurrence. In the later analysis, no new phenotypic data were used to find candidate immune exposures; instead, reliance was placed on TCR beta sequences and their occurrence across donors. To decide whether each TCR beta V gene segment behaved as functional or pseudogenic, an earlier analysis of some 570 of the donors relied on high-throughput TCR beta sequencing. Donor age, sex, ethnicity and CMV serostatus were compiled together with the repertoire data. A later genetic analysis took genome-wide SNP genotypes for about three fifths of the roughly 670 donors and used that subset as a discovery cohort. All discovery cohort repertoires had been generated using a single sequencing platform. HLA typing included class I and class II loci at four-digit resolution. Typing coverage varied by locus: roughly 629-640 donors for A, B, C, DRB1 and DQB1; around 560 for DQA1; about 570 for DPA1; roughly 450 for DPB1. Because of strong linkage in the cohort, four to six DR-DQ haplotypes were treated as single units for association and clustering. Across some 400 genotyped donors of the cohort, an average of about 200,000 unique TCR beta nucleotide sequences per donor were sequenced, and around 20% of those sequences were non-productive.

Here is what the overall study found, with its caveats: Cytomegalovirus status was reported to be diagnosed by the classifier with high specificity and sensitivity in both the original and validation cohorts. A total of 164 TCR beta chains were listed by the study as associated with cytomegalovirus. The presence/absence analyses assumed that sequencing depth was roughly uniform across donors, and that assumption may not be true. Linkage disequilibrium might explain the correlated functional status among segregating V segments, but an unknown experimental factor could not be ruled out. According to a later analysis, most CMV-associated TCR beta chains appeared to be HLA-restricted, and the HLA associations seemed to be driven largely by CMV exposure. V-gene and J-gene trimming of TCR beta chains was associated with a missense DCLRE1C variant in a later genetic analysis, and the association was replicated in an independent cohort. Because counts were too low, roughly 18 rarely observed V segments, including chromosome 9 orphons, were left out of the earlier analysis of roughly 600 of the donors. A group of highly shared sequence variants was considered likely to be a technical artifact of the sequencing pipeline. The only immune exposure information available for the cohort was CMV serostatus. A later analysis found that TCR association rates varied across HLA loci, with DRB1 alleles showing the most associated TCRs and HLA-C alleles the fewest. Three of the identified cytomegalovirus-associated TCR beta chains were confirmed in vitro to be specific for cytomegalovirus antigens. In a later analysis, 16,951 TCR beta sequences were associated with specific HLA alleles at a false discovery rate of 0.05. A further reported finding was that TCR beta sequences accurately predicted the HLA-A and HLA-B alleles for most subjects in the first cohort. When HLA alleles, especially DR and DQ, strongly co-occurred, attributing TCR associations to individual alleles was difficult. Because HLA typing was unavailable for some donors at each locus, only the typed subset was used in association tests. In an earlier analysis of more than 450 of the donors, most TCR beta V segments were observed in productive rearrangements about 87% or about 30% of the time, broadly matching IMGT annotations. According to a later analysis, parvovirus B19, influenza, CMV and Epstein-Barr virus appeared linked to several top co-occurrence clusters. It was suggested by the authors that the approach could potentially be generalized to other disease states and immunological phenotypes. A later analysis found that HLA-associated TCR beta chains were more clonally expanded and had lower generation probabilities than equally common non-associated chains. In this cohort, only TCR beta chains were sequenced, and detectable features were limited by the absence of alpha or paired-chain data. Most TCR sequences were observed very rarely across donors, whereas some public TCRs were present in many individuals. Some IMGT-functional V segments, including TRBV6-2 and TRBV6-3, could not be distinguished by the 87-base-pair reads and were therefore excluded. A later genetic analysis reported fewer N-insertions in productive TCRs among donors in an Asian-associated ancestry cluster than the roughly 700-donor mean.

In total, approximately 700 healthy bone marrow donors made up the cohort. All cohort members were sampled while nominally healthy, although unrecorded immune exposures were likely present. The donor tested CMV seropositive and was one of the 289 seropositive cohort members. A peripheral blood sample was provided by each donor, and peripheral blood mononuclear cells were used for TCR beta sequencing. The Qiagen DNeasy Blood Extraction Kit was used to extract genomic DNA from the blood cell samples. The protocol used for the library was the immunoSEQ multiplex PCR assay. For the multiplex PCR, a mixture combining 60 forward primers for TCR Vbeta segments and 13 reverse primers for TCR Jbeta segments was used. The CDR3 region of rearranged TCR beta genes was amplified from genomic DNA with a multiplex PCR assay. The Illumina HiSeq System was used to sequence the amplified TCR beta libraries as 87-base-pair reads. In the original analysis: Across the 640 or so repertoires, a later analysis counted roughly 77 million unique TCR beta chains, 9.5 million to 13 million of which were shared by at least two donors. Raw reads were error-corrected and collapsed into unique sequences with a nearest-neighbor algorithm that merged closely related sequences to remove PCR and sequencing errors. CDR3 sequences were aligned to IMGT reference sequences to assign V, D and J gene segments. Each retained sequence needed at least a six-nucleotide match to both a V gene segment and a J gene segment. Rearrangements were called productive when the CDR3 lacked stop codons and stayed in frame with V and J; all others were non-productive. Following IMGT convention, CDR3 was defined as the stretch from the second conserved V-encoded cysteine to the conserved J-encoded phenylalanine. The earlier analysis of 500 to 600 of the donors excluded sequences that lacked an unambiguous match to a single V gene segment. An earlier analysis of almost 600 of the donors classified V segments as functional when productive rearrangements were above 56.7% and as segregating when the standard deviation between donors was above 5%. A statistical classification framework was built for diagnosing cytomegalovirus status from the catalog of TCR beta chain sequences. In a later analysis, V and J genes were assigned by comparing TCR nucleotide sequences against IMGT/GENE-DB human TR gene sequences. The TCRdist pipeline was used in a later analysis to assign CDR3 sequences and most-parsimonious VDJ recombination scenarios. A later analysis defined each TCR beta chain by its CDR3 amino acid sequence plus V-gene family, and excluded reads lacking a unique V-gene family. In a later analysis, approximately 590 highly shared, low-generation-probability nucleotide sequences were removed to address suspected cross-contamination and a sequencing artifact. For each public chain, a later analysis derived a clonal expansion index from normalized ranks of inferred template counts within each repertoire. In a later analysis, generation probabilities were computed with a VDJ recombination model fitted to out-of-frame rearrangements, and the resulting probabilities were checked against IGoR. Hypergeometric tests were used in a later analysis to score TCR-TCR, TCR-HLA and TCR-CMV co-occurrence, with a repertoire-size bias correction applied to the TCR pairs. A later analysis estimated false discovery rates by permuting HLA or CMV assignments 20 times. In a later analysis, co-occurring TCRs were grouped with DBSCAN, and TCRdist sequence similarity was added when clustering was performed within HLA-allele-positive subsets. For co-occurrence clustering, repertoires with fewer than 30,000 or more than 120,000 public chains were excluded, along with roughly five repertoires with anomalous nucleotide sharing. Imported from immuneACCESS, the table was reduced by TCRdb to in-frame sequences with V and J called. These copies leave out some clones; in studies compared against another copy, an unresolved V gene accounts for under half, and the cause of the remainder is not known. V, J and clone size are taken as reported in that table, and D and trimming were inferred from the DNA itself. The sample has nearly 200,000 clones on record, 80% to 85% of them singletons. Clones ranked in the top ten supply 6.5% of the sample.

CDR1 and CDR2 are drawn from the germline V gene: SNHLY, FYNNEI. The V end gives up 5 bases and the J end 6 bases, leaving 8 bases in the junction not matched to a gene. The CDR3 sequence holds 15 residues, the cysteine and phenylalanine included. Only CDR3 DNA is held: 45 bases, read in frame from base 1. The sequence joins TRBV2 to TRBJ1-5, and 9 junction bases match TRBD1. This TCR came from a woman between 45 and 60 years old in good health and CMV-seropositive. Sequenced material: PBMCs. The sequence in DNA is TGTGCCAGCAGTATCGACGGGACAGGGCCTCAGCCCCAGCATTTT. This yields the protein CASSIDGTGPQPQHF.